This TCR beta chain was captured in a study of immune reconstitution after stem cell transplant in scleroderma. TCRdb passed the RT-PCR reads through MiXCR, listing each CDR3 protein once. The sample lists 3,500 to 4,000 distinct CDR3 sequences; approximately 6% were seen once. This clonotype is labeled as medium-sized (0.01 to 0.1%). There are 13 residues in the CDR3. Trimming removed 4 bases at V and 4 bases at J, with 13 bases between. Germline CDR1 DFQATT, CDR2 SNEGSKA (reference sequence). The sample was gathered before or after autologous hematopoietic stem cell transplantation (not recorded which). This receptor was obtained from a female donor with systemic sclerosis. This chain connects TRBV20-1 to TRBJ1-2, with unresolved D. In DNA, the CDR3 is TGCAGTGCTACCGAGGGTCCTACCTATGGCTACACCTTC. Translation gives CSATEGPTYGYTF.